This paragraph reports one T cell receptor beta chain. Antigen specificity is unknown. The sample belongs to a study of beta chain features in type 1 diabetes. Findings and caveats of the study: More deletions and fewer insertions at VDJ junctions were seen in type 1 diabetes patients. Moderately but significantly shorter TCRB CDR3s were found in Type 1 diabetes patients in all four CD4+ subsets. PCR, the amplification step, might favor shorter templates, equally in patients and controls.

CD45RO/CCR7/CD25/CD127/CD95/CD27 sorting isolated CD4+ naive, central memory, regulatory and stem cell-like memory cells. Investigators reverse transcribed all isolated RNA, so they sequenced expressed TCRB transcripts. Only in-frame clones appear in the TCRdb table, and some are missing; sequencing was by immunoSEQ multiplex PCR. This table has 300,000 to 400,000 clones, around an eighth appearing once. The CDR3 runs to 15 residues. Germline V gene data show CDR1 as SEHNR and CDR2 as FQNEAQ (reference sequence). V was clipped by 5 bases and J by 4 bases; unmatched bases: 6. The sequence derives from a woman aged 18-29 years with type 1 diabetes. J is TRBJ2-1 and V is TRBV7-9; 9 bases match TRBD2. Specimen: naive CD4+ T cells from blood. Here the CDR3 DNA reads TGTGCCAGCAGCGCGGGACTAGCAGATTACAATGAGCAGTTCTTC. Translating gives CASSAGLADYNEQFF.